Shown below are 32 T cell receptor beta chains from a single sample sequenced in a study of T cell repertoires in cytomegalovirus infection. Each CDR3 protein gets one entry after TCRdb re-called the reads with MiXCR. The sample shows 80,000 or so distinct CDR3 sequences, approximately 40% of them seen only once. These receptors' antigens are unknown. The sequences come from CD8+ T cells from cultured PBMCs, collected from culture after CMV antigen stimulation. The receptors were gathered from a human donor in good health (CMV status not recorded). Some clones in this sample may be carry-over from other donors' samples.

This clonotype turned up a few times. The rearrangement joins TRBV27 to TRBJ1-1; 8 nucleotides line up with TRBD1. V lost 0 bases and J lost 4; bases outside the gene matches: 16. CDR1 is MNHEY, CDR2 SMNVEV, per germline (reference sequence). The CDR3 length is 19 residues. The CDR3 DNA reads as TGTGCCAGCAGTTTATCAGGACAGGGTCCATTATTCGAGGTCACTGAAGCTTTCTTT. Translation: CASSLSGQGPLFEVTEAFF.

This clonotype was observed a few times. The gene calls are TRBV7-2 and TRBJ1-2; 7 nucleotides agree with TRBD1. The germline V gene encodes CDR1 SGHTA and CDR2 FQGNSA. The CDR3 contains 13 residues. The ends lost 2 bases at V and 7 bases at J; junction bases unmatched: 4. The CDR3 DNA reads TGTGCCAGCAGCTTACGGGACAGCCCTGGCTACACCTTC. This encodes CASSLRDSPGYTF.

This rearrangement joins TRBV7-9 to TRBJ1-5; no firm D call. Germline assignment: CDR1 SEHNR and CDR2 FQNEAQ (reference sequence). The CDR3 contains 13 residues. With 5 bases removed from V and 1 base from J, the gap between germline ends came to 6 bases. Written as DNA, the CDR3 is TGTGCCAGCAGCCCCGAGAGCAATCAGCCCCAGCATTTT. Amino acids: CASSPESNQPQHF. Full variable domain (rest looked up from reference TRBV7-9 and TRBJ1-5): DTGVSQNPRHKITKRGQNVTFRCDPISEHNRLYWYRQTLGQGPEFLTYFQNEAQLEKSRLLSDRFSAERPKGSFSTLEIQRTEQGDSAMYLCASSPESNQPQHFGDGTRLSIL.

The chain combines TRBV6-1 with TRBJ1-1; unclear D gene. CDR1 is MNHNS and CDR2 is SASEGT in the germline V gene. Trimming removed 5 bases at V and 0 bases at J, with 13 bases between. The CDR3 covers 15 residues. CDR3 bases: TGTGCCAGCAGTCGTTTAGACCTAATGAACACTGAAGCTTTCTTT. Translation gives CASSRLDLMNTEAFF.

The chain has TRBV29-1 and TRBJ2-3; 8 bases agree with TRBD1. Germline lookup yields CDR1 SQVTM and CDR2 ANQGSEA. The CDR3 runs 15 residues. V was clipped by 7 bases and J by 5 bases; unmatched bases: 14. CDR3 amino acids: CSASDRGGVRDTQYF. CDR3 DNA: TGCAGCGCCAGTGACAGGGGTGGGGTCAGAGATACGCAGTATTTT.

The CDR3 DNA sequence: TGTGCCAGCAGCTCGTCCCGGGACAGGGACAATCAGCCCCAGCATTTT. Its translation: CASSSSRDRDNQPQHF. The rearrangement links TRBV7-2 to TRBJ1-5; TRBD1 matches at 9 bases. There are 16 residues in the CDR3. V was clipped by 4 bases and J by 3 bases; unmatched bases: 7. Germline loops: CDR1 SGHTA, CDR2 FQGNSA.

This clonotype was counted at least ten times. The chain recombines TRBV7-2 with TRBJ2-7; 7 positions agree with TRBD2. The germline V gene encodes CDR1 SGHTA and CDR2 FQGNSA. This CDR3 spans 14 amino acids. V shed 3 bases and J 2 bases; nucleotides not matched to a gene: 4. CDR3 loop: CASSFGGSTYEQYF. CDR3 DNA: TGTGCCAGCAGCTTCGGGGGGTCAACCTACGAGCAGTACTTC.

The J gene is TRBJ1-2, the V gene TRBV24-1; TRBD1 is a possible D gene (5 bases). Trimming took 9 bases from V and 3 from J, leaving 25 bases between them. Germline assignment: CDR1 KGHDR and CDR2 SFDVKD. CDR3 length: 17 amino acids. The CDR3, as DNA: TGTGCCACCGCGCCGGGGCCGCGGCAACCCGAGGACTATGGCTACACCTTC. It specifies CATAPGPRQPEDYGYTF.

The rearrangement links TRBV7-9 to TRBJ2-6, with D hard to call. The length of the CDR3 is 15 residues. Germline V gene sequence: CDR1 SEHNR, CDR2 FQNEAQ (reference sequence). Trimming took 1 base from V and 4 from J, leaving 8 bases between them. Here the CDR3 DNA reads TGTGCCAGCAGCTTAGAGGGCTCCGGGGCCAACGTCCTGACTTTC. Its protein product is CASSLEGSGANVLTF.

This clonotype occurred a few times. The gene calls are TRBV4-1 and TRBJ2-7, with D uncertain. The V end was cut by 0 bases, the J end by 0 bases, with 6 bases between. Germline V CDR1 and CDR2: MGHRA, YSYEKL. The CDR3 is 14 residues long. DNA for the CDR3: TGCGCCAGCAGCCAAGATTCAACCTCCTACGAGCAGTACTTC. Translating it yields CASSQDSTSYEQYF.

The chain carries TRBV7-6 and TRBJ1-1; D may be TRBD1 (6 bases). Trimming removed 3 bases from V and 1 base from J, with 12 bases in between. Germline V gene lookup returns CDR1 SGHVS and CDR2 FNYEAQ. The CDR3 extends over 15 amino acids. The chain's CDR3 is CASSLVGQTNTEAFF. CDR3 nucleotide sequence: TGTGCCAGCAGCTTGGTGGGACAAACGAACACTGAAGCTTTCTTT.

This sequence joins TRBV27 and TRBJ2-5; maybe TRBD1 (5 bases). V shed 8 bases and J shed 3 bases, with 16 bases lying between them. Germline loops: CDR1 MNHEY, CDR2 SMNVEV (reference sequence). The CDR3 length is 14 residues. The CDR3 DNA is TGTGCCAGCTCCCTAGAAATAGGGGAAGAGACCCAGTACTTC. Amino acid sequence: CASSLEIGEETQYF.

This clonotype occurred a few times. The rearrangement joins TRBV11-3 to TRBJ2-1; D is perhaps TRBD2 (5 bases). Germline CDR1 is SGHNT and CDR2 is YENEEA. The CDR3 runs to 12 residues. Between the trimmed V and J ends, which lost 0 bases and 12 bases, there was a span of 9 bases. CDR3 residues: CASSLDTGGQFF. The DNA of the CDR3 is TGTGCCAGCAGCTTAGATACCGGAGGGCAGTTCTTC.

The V and J genes are TRBV7-9 and TRBJ2-1; 8 bases are shared with TRBD1. The V gene end was trimmed by 6 bases and the J gene end by 12 bases; junction bases not matched to a gene: 16. This CDR3 is built from 15 residues. Per the germline V gene, CDR1 is SEHNR and CDR2 is FQNEAQ (reference sequence). The CDR3, as DNA: TGTGCCAGCAGTAACCAGAAGTGGACAGGGAATTGGCAGTTCTTC. Translated, it gives CASSNQKWTGNWQFF.

This clonotype came up a few times. This chain uses TRBV7-2 with TRBJ2-5; 9 nucleotides agree with TRBD1. Germline trimming cut 1 base from V and 3 bases from J; bases unmatched to any gene: 6. The germline gives CDR1 SGHTA, CDR2 FQGNSA. CDR3 length: 16 residues. CDR3 sequence reads: CASSLDGTGGEETQYF. For the CDR3, the DNA is TGTGCCAGCAGCTTAGATGGCACAGGGGGCGAAGAGACCCAGTACTTC.

This clonotype was observed a few times. V usage is TRBV11-3 and J usage is TRBJ1-1; maybe TRBD1 (5 bases). This CDR3 contains 12 residues. The V gene's germline CDR1 is SGHNT and CDR2 YENEEA. Trimming shortened V by 5 bases and J by 8 bases, and 12 bases separated the two germline ends. The CDR3 reads CASSIGSGEAFF. CDR3 in DNA: TGTGCCAGCAGCATAGGATCAGGGGAAGCTTTCTTT.

On this clonotype: A junction boundary mismatches the germline segment, possibly from a read error. For the CDR3, the DNA is TGTGCCGGCAGCAGGGGGTACGAGCAGTACTTC. Translated, it gives CAGSRGYEQYF. The genes are TRBV6-2 or TRBV6-3 and TRBJ2-7; TRBD1 aligns across 7 bases. Germline assignment: CDR1 MNHEY and CDR2 SVGEGT. There are 11 residues in the CDR3.

Ten or more counts support this clonotype. V usage is TRBV7-8 and J usage is TRBJ2-7; D ambiguous. The V end was cut by 1 base, the J end by 4 bases, with 2 bases between. CDR1 and CDR2 from the germline V gene are SGHVS and FQNEAQ. The CDR3 length is 11 residues. The CDR3 sequence: CASSLVYEQYF. CDR3 bases: TGTGCCAGCAGCTTAGTGTACGAGCAGTACTTC.

V usage is TRBV7-3 and J usage is TRBJ1-2; D call uncertain. The ends were cut back, 2 bases at V and 3 bases at J, with 4 bases in the middle. Looked up from germline, CDR1 is SGHTA and CDR2 is FQGTGA. CDR3 size: 12 residues. CDR3 bases: TGTGCCAGCAGCTTAGTGGACTATGGCTACACCTTC. It translates to CASSLVDYGYTF.

The count of this clonotype is one. V and J are TRBV5-4 and TRBJ1-1; no clear D. CDR1 and CDR2 (germline): SGHNT, YYREEE (reference sequence). V was shortened by 1 base and J by 8 bases, with 9 bases between the two germline ends. CDR3 length: 12 residues. The CDR3 spells CASSLMSQEAFF. The DNA for the CDR3 is TGTGCCAGCAGCTTGATGTCCCAGGAAGCTTTCTTT.

This chain uses TRBV10-2 with TRBJ2-1; 9 nucleotides align to TRBD1. This CDR3 is built from 15 residues. Per germline, CDR1 WSHSY and CDR2 SAAADI. With 0 bases clipped from V and 10 bases from J, the junction kept 7 bases outside the gene matches. The CDR3 sequence is CASSESGQGYREQFF. The CDR3 nucleotides read TGCGCCAGCAGTGAGTCGGGACAGGGCTACAGGGAGCAGTTCTTC.

The chain has TRBV18 and TRBJ2-1; 10 bases agree with TRBD2. The germline CDR1 and CDR2 sequences are KGHSH and LQKENI. V lost 4 bases, J lost 4 bases, and 13 bases stayed unmatched. CDR3 length: 18 amino acids. The chain's CDR3 is CASSHASGGDDEYNEQFF. CDR3 sequence (DNA): TGTGCCAGCTCACATGCTAGCGGGGGTGACGACGAGTACAATGAGCAGTTCTTC.

The genes are TRBV4-1 and TRBJ1-2; the D is unclear. Germline CDR1 and CDR2: MGHRA and YSYEKL. The ends were cut back, 2 bases at V and 0 bases at J, with 4 bases in the middle. The CDR3 loop spans 13 amino acids. The CDR3: CASSQRANYGYTF. As DNA, the CDR3 is TGCGCCAGCAGCCAAAGGGCTAACTATGGCTACACCTTC.

This clonotype was observed a few times. This chain uses TRBV7-2 with TRBJ1-3; no reliable D call. Between the trimmed V and J ends, which lost 0 bases and 6 bases, there was a span of 12 bases. Germline V lookup: CDR1 SGHTA, CDR2 FQGNSA. The CDR3 length is 15 residues. The CDR3 coding sequence is TGTGCCAGCAGCTTAGCGCGGCAGGAGACAAACACCATATATTTT. Protein: CASSLARQETNTIYF.

The chain couples TRBV11-1 to TRBJ1-1; TRBD1 agrees at 9 bases. V shed 5 bases, J shed 4 bases, and the junction held 11 bases outside the gene matches. CDR3 length: 16 amino acids. The germline gives CDR1 SGHAT, CDR2 FQDESV (reference sequence). The CDR3 is CASSRTGATLITEAFF. The CDR3 DNA reads as TGTGCCAGCAGCCGGACAGGGGCCACTCTAATCACTGAAGCTTTCTTT.

This clonotype was counted only a few times. The chain joins TRBV19 to TRBJ1-5; D is perhaps TRBD1 (5 bases). Germline V gives CDR1 LNHDA, CDR2 SQIVND (reference sequence). The CDR3 runs to 15 residues. The ends were cut back, 9 bases at V and 4 bases at J, with 19 bases in the middle. CDR3 DNA sequence: TGTGCCAGCGAAAACCGGGACGGCATTAATCAGCCCCAGCATTTT. It specifies CASENRDGINQPQHF. Combining the CDR3 with reference TRBV19 and TRBJ1-5 gives the whole variable domain DGGITQSPKYLFRKEGQNVTLSCEQNLNHDAMYWYRQDPGQGLRLIYYSQIVNDFQKGDIAEGYSVSREKKESFPLTVTSAQKNPTAFYLCASENRDGINQPQHFGDGTRLSIL.

This clonotype was observed a handful of times. The CDR3 coding sequence is TGCGCCAGCAGCCGCTCGGGACTTTACAATGAGCAGTTCTTC. Residues: CASSRSGLYNEQFF. V is TRBV4-1 and J is TRBJ2-1, with a tentative D call TRBD2 (6 bases). The CDR3 runs to 14 residues. The germline V and J ends were trimmed by 4 bases and 4 bases, with 11 bases remaining between them. Germline CDR1 and CDR2: MGHRA and YSYEKL.

This clonotype was observed a handful of times. This chain joins TRBV11-2 and TRBJ1-2; 8 nucleotides line up with TRBD1. Germline-derived CDR1 and CDR2 are SGHAT and FQNNGV. With V trimmed by 5 bases and J by 3 bases, 5 bases remained unmatched. This CDR3 contains 14 residues. This chain's CDR3 is CASSLGQGDYGYTF. CDR3 bases: TGTGCCAGCAGCCTCGGACAGGGCGACTATGGCTACACCTTC.

The J gene is TRBJ2-3, the V gene TRBV5-5; D call uncertain. CDR3 length: 16 amino acids. Germline V gene sequence: CDR1 SGHKS, CDR2 YYEKEE (reference sequence). The V and J ends lost 0 bases and 2 bases respectively, with 13 bases between them. CDR3 residues: CASSLEASLHTDTQYF. The CDR3 region has the DNA TGTGCCAGCAGCTTGGAGGCCTCACTACACACAGATACGCAGTATTTT.

This chain joins TRBV9 and TRBJ2-7; 10 nucleotides align to TRBD1. The germline CDR1 and CDR2 sequences are SGDLS and YYNGEE. The CDR3 loop spans 17 amino acids. Trimming at V came to 4 bases and at J to 2 bases, leaving 12 bases not matched to a gene. Written as DNA, the CDR3 is TGTGCCAGCAGCCCCCCATTGGGGACAGGGGACCCCTACGAGCAGTACTTC. Its translation is CASSPPLGTGDPYEQYF.

The CDR3 here is CASSQDVAGRPQETQYF. The CDR3 DNA reads as TGCGCCAGCAGCCAAGATGTTGCCGGACGGCCTCAAGAGACCCAGTACTTC. This chain connects TRBV4-1 to TRBJ2-5; D is undetermined. Trimming left V 0 bases short and J 2 bases short, with 16 bases between. CDR3 size: 17 residues. Germline V gene data show CDR1 as MGHRA and CDR2 as YSYEKL.

In its sample, this clonotype was seen a few times. V is TRBV7-9 and J is TRBJ2-7, with D perhaps TRBD2 (6 bases). Germline CDR1 is SEHNR and CDR2 is FQNEAQ (reference sequence). V dropped 0 bases and J dropped 6 bases, with 15 bases sitting between them. The CDR3 runs 15 residues. The DNA of the CDR3 is TGTGCCAGCAGCTTAGCGGACCCGGGAGTGGGCGAGCAGTACTTC. This translates into CASSLADPGVGEQYF.